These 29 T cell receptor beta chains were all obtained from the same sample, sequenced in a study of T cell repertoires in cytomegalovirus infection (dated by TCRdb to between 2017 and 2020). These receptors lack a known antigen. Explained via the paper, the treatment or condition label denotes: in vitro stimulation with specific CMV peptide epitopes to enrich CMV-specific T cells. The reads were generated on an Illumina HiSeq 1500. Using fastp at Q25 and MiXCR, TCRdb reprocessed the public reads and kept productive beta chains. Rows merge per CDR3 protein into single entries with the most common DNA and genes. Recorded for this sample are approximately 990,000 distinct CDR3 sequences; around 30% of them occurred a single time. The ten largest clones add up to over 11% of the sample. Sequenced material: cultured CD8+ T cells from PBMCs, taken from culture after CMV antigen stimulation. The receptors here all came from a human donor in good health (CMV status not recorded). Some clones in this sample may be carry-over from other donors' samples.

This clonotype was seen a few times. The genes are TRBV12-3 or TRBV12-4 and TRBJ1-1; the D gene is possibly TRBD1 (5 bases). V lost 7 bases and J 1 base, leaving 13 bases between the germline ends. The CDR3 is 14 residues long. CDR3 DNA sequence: TGTGCCAGCATTCTCGGGGGATCGAACACTGAAGCTTTCTTT. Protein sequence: CASILGGSNTEAFF.

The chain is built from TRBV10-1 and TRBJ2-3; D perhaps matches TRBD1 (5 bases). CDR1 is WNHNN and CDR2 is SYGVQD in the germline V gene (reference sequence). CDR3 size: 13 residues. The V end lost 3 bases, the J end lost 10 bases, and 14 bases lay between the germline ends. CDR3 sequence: CASSERGLTAQYF. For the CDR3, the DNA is TGCGCCAGCAGTGAAAGGGGCTTAACTGCGCAGTATTTT.

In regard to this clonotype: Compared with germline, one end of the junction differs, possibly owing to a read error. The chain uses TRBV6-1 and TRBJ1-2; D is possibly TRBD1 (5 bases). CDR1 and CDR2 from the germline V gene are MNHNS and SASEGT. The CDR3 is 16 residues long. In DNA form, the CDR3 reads TGTGTCAGCAGTGAAGATTGGGGGGATGGTAACTATGGCTACACCTTC. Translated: CVSSEDWGDGNYGYTF.

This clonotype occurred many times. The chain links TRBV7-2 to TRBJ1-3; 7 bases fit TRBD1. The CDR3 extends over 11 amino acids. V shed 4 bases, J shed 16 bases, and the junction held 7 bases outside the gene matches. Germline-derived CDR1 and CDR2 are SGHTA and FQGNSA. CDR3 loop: CASSSGDSLYF. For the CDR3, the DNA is TGTGCCAGCAGCTCTGGGGACAGCTTGTATTTT.

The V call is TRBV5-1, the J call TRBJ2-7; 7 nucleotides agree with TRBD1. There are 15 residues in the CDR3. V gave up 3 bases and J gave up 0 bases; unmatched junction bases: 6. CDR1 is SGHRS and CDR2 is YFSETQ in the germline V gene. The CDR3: CASSSIGTASYEQYF. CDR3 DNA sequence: TGCGCCAGCAGCTCCATCGGGACAGCCTCCTACGAGCAGTACTTC.

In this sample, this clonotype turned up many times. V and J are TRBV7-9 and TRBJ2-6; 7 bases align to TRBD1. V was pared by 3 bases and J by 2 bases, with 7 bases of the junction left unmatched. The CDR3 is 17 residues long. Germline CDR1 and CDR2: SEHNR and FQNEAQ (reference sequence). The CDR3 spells CASSFPGQSPGANVLTF. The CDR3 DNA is TGTGCCAGCAGCTTCCCGGGACAGAGCCCTGGGGCCAACGTCCTGACTTTC. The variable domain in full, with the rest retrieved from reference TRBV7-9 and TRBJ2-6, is DTGVSQNPRHKITKRGQNVTFRCDPISEHNRLYWYRQTLGQGPEFLTYFQNEAQLEKSRLLSDRFSAERPKGSFSTLEIQRTEQGDSAMYLCASSFPGQSPGANVLTFGAGSRLTVL.

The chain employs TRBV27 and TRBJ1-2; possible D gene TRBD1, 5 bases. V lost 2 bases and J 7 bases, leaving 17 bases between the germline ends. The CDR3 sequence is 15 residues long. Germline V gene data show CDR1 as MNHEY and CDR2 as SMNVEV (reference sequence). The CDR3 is CASSLRAGRAIGYTF. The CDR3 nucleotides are TGTGCCAGCAGTTTAAGGGCAGGGAGGGCGATTGGCTACACCTTC.

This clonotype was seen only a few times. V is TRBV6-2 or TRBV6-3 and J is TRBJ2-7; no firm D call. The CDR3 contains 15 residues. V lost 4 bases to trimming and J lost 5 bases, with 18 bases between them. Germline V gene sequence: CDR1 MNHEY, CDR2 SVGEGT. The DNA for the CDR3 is TGTGCCAGCAGTTCAAACGGAGTAGGGATACACGAGCAGTACGTC. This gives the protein CASSSNGVGIHEQYV.

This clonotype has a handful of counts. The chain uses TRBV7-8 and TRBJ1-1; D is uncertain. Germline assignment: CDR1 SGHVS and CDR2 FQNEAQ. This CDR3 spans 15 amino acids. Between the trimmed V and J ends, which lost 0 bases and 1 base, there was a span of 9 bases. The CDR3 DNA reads TGTGCCAGCAGCTTAGCGTCGGGAACGAACACTGAAGCTTTCTTT. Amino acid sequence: CASSLASGTNTEAFF.

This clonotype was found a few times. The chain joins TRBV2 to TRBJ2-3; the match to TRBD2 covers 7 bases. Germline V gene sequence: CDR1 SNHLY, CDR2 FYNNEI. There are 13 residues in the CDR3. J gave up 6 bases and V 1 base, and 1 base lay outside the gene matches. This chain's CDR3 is CASSEVSGDTQYF. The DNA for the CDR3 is TGTGCCAGCAGTGAAGTTAGCGGGGATACGCAGTATTTT.

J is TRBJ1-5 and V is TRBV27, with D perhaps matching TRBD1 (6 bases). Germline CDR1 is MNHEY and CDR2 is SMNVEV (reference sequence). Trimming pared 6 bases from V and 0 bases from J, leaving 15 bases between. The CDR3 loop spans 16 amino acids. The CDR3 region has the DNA TGTGCCAGCAGCCTGTGGGGGCCGAGTAGCAATCAGCCCCAGCATTTT. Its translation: CASSLWGPSSNQPQHF.

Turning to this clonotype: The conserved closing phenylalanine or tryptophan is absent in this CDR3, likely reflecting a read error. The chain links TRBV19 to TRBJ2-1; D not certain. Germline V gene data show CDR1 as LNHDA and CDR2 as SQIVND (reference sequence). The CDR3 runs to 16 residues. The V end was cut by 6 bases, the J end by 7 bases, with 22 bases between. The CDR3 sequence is CASSRNFGPPGNEQFS. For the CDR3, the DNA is TGTGCCAGTAGCCGGAACTTCGGACCGCCCGGGAATGAGCAGTTCTCC.

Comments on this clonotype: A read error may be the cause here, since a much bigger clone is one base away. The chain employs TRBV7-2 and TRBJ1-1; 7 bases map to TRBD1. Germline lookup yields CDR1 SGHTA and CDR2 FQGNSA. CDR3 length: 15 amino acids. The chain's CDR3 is CASGLVWTGNTEAFF. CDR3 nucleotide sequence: TGTGCCAGCGGCTTAGTATGGACAGGGAACACTGAAGCTTTCTTT.

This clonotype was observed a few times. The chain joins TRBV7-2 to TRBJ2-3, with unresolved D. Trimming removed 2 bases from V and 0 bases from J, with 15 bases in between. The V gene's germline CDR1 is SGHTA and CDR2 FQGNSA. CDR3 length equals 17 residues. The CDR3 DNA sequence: TGTGCCAGCAGCTTATCGGTAGCCGCTACTAGCACAGATACGCAGTATTTT. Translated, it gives CASSLSVAATSTDTQYF.

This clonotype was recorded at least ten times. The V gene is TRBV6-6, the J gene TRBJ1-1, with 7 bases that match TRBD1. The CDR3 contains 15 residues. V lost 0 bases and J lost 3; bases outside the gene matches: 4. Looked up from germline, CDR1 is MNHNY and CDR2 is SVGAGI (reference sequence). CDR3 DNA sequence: TGTGCCAGCAGTTACTCGTCGCAGGGGGACACTGAAGCTTTCTTT. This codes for CASSYSSQGDTEAFF.

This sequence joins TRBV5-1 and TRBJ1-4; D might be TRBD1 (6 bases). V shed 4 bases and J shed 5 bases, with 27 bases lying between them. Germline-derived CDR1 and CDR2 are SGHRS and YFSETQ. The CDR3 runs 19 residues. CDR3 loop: CASSPTPRGLIVGNEKLFF. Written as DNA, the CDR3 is TGCGCCAGCAGCCCTACCCCAAGGGGGTTAATAGTTGGGAATGAAAAACTGTTTTTT.

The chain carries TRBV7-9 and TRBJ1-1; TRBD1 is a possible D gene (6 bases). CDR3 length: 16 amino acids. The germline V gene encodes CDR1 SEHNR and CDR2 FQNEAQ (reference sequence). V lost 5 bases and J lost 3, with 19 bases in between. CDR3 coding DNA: TGTGCCAGCAGCGCCCGAGTGGGGGCATTGGACACTGAAGCTTTCTTT. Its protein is CASSARVGALDTEAFF. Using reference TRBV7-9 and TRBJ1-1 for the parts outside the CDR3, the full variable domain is DTGVSQNPRHKITKRGQNVTFRCDPISEHNRLYWYRQTLGQGPEFLTYFQNEAQLEKSRLLSDRFSAERPKGSFSTLEIQRTEQGDSAMYLCASSARVGALDTEAFFGQGTRLTVV.

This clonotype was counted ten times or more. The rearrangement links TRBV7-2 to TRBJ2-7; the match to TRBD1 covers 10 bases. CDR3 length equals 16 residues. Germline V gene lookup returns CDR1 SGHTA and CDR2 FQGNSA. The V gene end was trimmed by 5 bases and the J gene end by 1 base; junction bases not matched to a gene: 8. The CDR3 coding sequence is TGTGCCAGCAGCCATCTTCTGGGACAGGGGTCCTACGAGCAGTACTTC. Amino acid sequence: CASSHLLGQGSYEQYF.

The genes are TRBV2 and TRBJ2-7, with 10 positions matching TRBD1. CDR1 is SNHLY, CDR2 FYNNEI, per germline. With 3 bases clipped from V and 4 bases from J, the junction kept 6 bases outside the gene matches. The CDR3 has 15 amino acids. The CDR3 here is CASSDRGQGRYEQYF. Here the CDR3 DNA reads TGTGCCAGCAGTGATCGGGGACAGGGGCGGTACGAGCAGTACTTC.

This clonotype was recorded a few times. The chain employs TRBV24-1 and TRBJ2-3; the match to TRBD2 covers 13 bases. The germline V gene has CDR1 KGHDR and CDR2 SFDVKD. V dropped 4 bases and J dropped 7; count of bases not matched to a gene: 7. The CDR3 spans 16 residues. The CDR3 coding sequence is TGTGCCACCAGTGACAGCACTAGCGGGGGGGCTAATACGCAGTATTTT. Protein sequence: CATSDSTSGGANTQYF.

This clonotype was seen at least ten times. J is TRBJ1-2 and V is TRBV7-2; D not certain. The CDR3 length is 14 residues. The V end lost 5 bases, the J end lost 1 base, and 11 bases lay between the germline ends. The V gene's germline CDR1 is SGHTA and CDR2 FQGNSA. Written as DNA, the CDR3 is TGTGCCAGCAGCCCTATTCAGGTTAACTATGGCTACACCTTC. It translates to CASSPIQVNYGYTF.

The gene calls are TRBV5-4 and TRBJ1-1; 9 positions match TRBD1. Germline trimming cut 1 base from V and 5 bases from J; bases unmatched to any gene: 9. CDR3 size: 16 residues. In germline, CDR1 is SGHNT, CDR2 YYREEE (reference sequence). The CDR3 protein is CASSLPGQGKGTEAFF. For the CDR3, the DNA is TGTGCCAGCAGCTTGCCGGGACAGGGTAAAGGGACTGAAGCTTTCTTT.

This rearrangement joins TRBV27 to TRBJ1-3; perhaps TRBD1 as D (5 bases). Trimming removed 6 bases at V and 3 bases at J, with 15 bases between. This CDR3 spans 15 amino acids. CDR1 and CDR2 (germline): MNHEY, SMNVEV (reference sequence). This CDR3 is CASSLGRGFGNTIYF. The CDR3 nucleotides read TGTGCCAGCAGCTTGGGCCGGGGCTTTGGAAACACCATATATTTT.

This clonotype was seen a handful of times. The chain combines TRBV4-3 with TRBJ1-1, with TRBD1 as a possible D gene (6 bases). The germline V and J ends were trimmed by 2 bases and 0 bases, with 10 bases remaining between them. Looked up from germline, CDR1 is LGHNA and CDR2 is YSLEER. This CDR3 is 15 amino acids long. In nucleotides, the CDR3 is TGCGCCAGCAGCCAAACAGGGACCATGAACACTGAAGCTTTCTTT. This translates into CASSQTGTMNTEAFF.

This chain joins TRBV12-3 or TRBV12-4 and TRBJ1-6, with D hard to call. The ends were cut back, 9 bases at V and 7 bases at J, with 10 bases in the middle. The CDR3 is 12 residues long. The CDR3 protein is CASLNGNSPLHF. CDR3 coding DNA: TGTGCCAGTTTGAATGGGAATTCACCCCTCCACTTT.

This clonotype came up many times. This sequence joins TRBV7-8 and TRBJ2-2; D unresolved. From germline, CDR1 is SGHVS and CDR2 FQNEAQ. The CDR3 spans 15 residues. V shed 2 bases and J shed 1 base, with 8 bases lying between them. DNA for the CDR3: TGTGCCAGCAGCTTACGTCTCAGGAACACCGGGGAGCTGTTTTTT. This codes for CASSLRLRNTGELFF.

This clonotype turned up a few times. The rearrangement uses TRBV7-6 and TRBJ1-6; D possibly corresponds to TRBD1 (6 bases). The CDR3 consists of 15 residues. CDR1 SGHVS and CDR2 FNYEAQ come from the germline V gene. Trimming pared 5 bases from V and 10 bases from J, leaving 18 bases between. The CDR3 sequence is CASSRAQGEVSPLHF. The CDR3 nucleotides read TGTGCCAGCAGCCGAGCACAGGGAGAAGTCTCACCCCTCCACTTT.

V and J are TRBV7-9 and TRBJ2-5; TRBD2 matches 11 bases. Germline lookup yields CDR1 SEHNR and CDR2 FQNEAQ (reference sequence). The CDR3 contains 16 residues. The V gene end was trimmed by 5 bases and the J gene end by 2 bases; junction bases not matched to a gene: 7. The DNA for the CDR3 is TGTGCCAGCAGCCCTACTAGCGGGGGTATTCAAGAGACCCAGTACTTC. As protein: CASSPTSGGIQETQYF.

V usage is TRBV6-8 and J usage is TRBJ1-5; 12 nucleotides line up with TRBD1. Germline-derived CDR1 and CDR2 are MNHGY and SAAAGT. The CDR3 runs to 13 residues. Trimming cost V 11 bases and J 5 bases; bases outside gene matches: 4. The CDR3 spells CASGTGGDQPQHF. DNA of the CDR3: TGTGCCTCCGGGACAGGGGGCGATCAGCCCCAGCATTTT.